Following are 8 T cell receptor beta chains from one sample sequenced in a study of T cells after yellow fever vaccination. TCRdb itself ran the 5' RACE reads through MiXCR, one entry per CDR3 protein. Of 200,000 or so distinct CDR3 sequences in the sample, approximately 6.7% were seen once. The sample in question was CD4+ T cells sorted from PBMCs, obtained on the day of the yellow fever booster vaccination. The receptor source for this set is a man younger than 45 who received the YFV17D yellow fever vaccine.

A remark on this clonotype: A clone one base away is much larger, so this may be a read error. In this CDR3 the conserved last residue, phenylalanine or tryptophan, is missing, so a read error is likely. The gene calls are TRBV20-1 and TRBJ1-1; D not certain. The CDR3 contains 13 residues. The germline CDR1 and CDR2 sequences are DFQATT and SNEGSKA (reference sequence). Trimming left V 3 bases short and J 7 bases short, with 15 bases between. The chain's CDR3 is CSARTLIPNEAFL. The DNA of the CDR3 is TGCAGTGCTAGGACCCTTATCCCCAATGAAGCTTTCTTA.

The J gene is TRBJ1-6, the V gene TRBV7-8; unclear D gene. There are 13 residues in the CDR3. From germline, CDR1 is SGHVS and CDR2 FQNEAQ. Trimming left V 0 bases short and J 8 bases short, with 5 bases between. CDR3 sequence reads: CASSLALDSPLHF. The CDR3 DNA is TGTGCCAGCAGCTTAGCTCTGGATTCACCCCTCCACTTT.

This CDR3 reads CASRGTKDDEQFF. In nucleotides, the CDR3 is TGCGCCAGCCGGGGGACCAAAGACGATGAGCAGTTCTTC. The chain has TRBV5-1 and TRBJ2-1, with D tentatively TRBD2 (6 bases). Per germline, CDR1 SGHRS and CDR2 YFSETQ. The CDR3 has 13 residues. Trimming pared 7 bases from V and 8 bases from J, leaving 16 bases between.

In this sample, this clonotype turned up many times. The chain recombines TRBV12-3 or TRBV12-4 with TRBJ1-5, with D uncertain. This CDR3 is built from 13 residues. V gave up 0 bases and J gave up 6 bases, with 6 bases separating them. The CDR3 sequence: CASSLALGQPQHF. As DNA, the CDR3 is TGTGCCAGCAGTTTAGCGCTAGGTCAGCCCCAGCATTTT.

This clonotype was counted between two and nine times. The chain carries TRBV7-9 and TRBJ1-1, with TRBD1 matching over 10 bases. CDR1 SEHNR and CDR2 FQNEAQ come from the germline V gene (reference sequence). The CDR3 loop spans 13 amino acids. Trimming cost V 6 bases and J 7 bases; bases outside gene matches: 5. The CDR3 reads CASRTGGWDEAFF. The CDR3 bases are TGTGCCAGCAGGACAGGGGGCTGGGATGAAGCTTTCTTT.

There are a few counts of this clonotype. V and J are TRBV28 and TRBJ2-7; D possibly corresponds to TRBD1 (6 bases). V gave up 7 bases and J gave up 3 bases, with 13 bases separating them. This CDR3 region has 13 residues. Germline assignment: CDR1 MDHEN and CDR2 SYDVKM. The DNA of the CDR3 is TGTGCCAGCACCTTACAGGGAATCTACGAGCAGTACTTC. The encoded protein is CASTLQGIYEQYF.

In this sample, this clonotype turned up many times. This chain links TRBV28 with TRBJ2-2; 8 bases align to TRBD2. Per the germline V gene, CDR1 is MDHEN and CDR2 is SYDVKM. V dropped 6 bases and J dropped 7; count of bases not matched to a gene: 4. The CDR3 has 13 residues. The DNA of the CDR3 is TGTGCCAGCAGCCCGGGGGGGTACGGGGAGCTGTTTTTT. It codes for CASSPGGYGELFF.

This clonotype has ten or more counts. V is TRBV7-2 and J is TRBJ2-1, with D possibly matching TRBD1 (7 bases). The CDR3 is 16 amino acids. CDR1 SGHTA and CDR2 FQGNSA come from the germline V gene. Trimming cost V 1 base and J 8 bases, with 18 bases left between them. The CDR3, as DNA: TGTGCCAGCAGCTTAGGACGGCAGGGGGGTATCGATGAGCAGTTCTTC. Translated, it gives CASSLGRQGGIDEQFF.